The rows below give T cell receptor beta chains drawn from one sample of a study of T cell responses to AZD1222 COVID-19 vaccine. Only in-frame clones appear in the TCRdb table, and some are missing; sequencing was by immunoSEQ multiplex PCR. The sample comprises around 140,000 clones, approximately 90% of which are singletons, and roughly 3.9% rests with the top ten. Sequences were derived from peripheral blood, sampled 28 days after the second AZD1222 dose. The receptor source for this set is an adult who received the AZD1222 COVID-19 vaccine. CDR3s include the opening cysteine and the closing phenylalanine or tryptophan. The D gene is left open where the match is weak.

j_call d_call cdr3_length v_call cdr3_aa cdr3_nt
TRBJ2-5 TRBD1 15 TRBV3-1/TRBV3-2 CASSQGTGAVETQYF TGTGCCAGCAGCCAAGGAACAGGGGCCGTGGAGACCCAGTACTTC
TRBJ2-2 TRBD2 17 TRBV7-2 CASSWTSGSSVTGELFF TGTGCCAGCAGCTGGACTAGCGGGAGTTCGGTAACCGGGGAGCTGTTTTTT
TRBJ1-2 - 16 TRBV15 CATSRLPTGGGYGYTF TGTGCCACCAGCAGATTACCGACAGGCGGTGGGTATGGCTACACCTTC
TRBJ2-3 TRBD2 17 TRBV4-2 CASSQDWGFSGSDTQYF TGTGCCAGCAGCCAAGATTGGGGCTTTAGCGGGTCAGATACGCAGTATTTT
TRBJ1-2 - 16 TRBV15 CATSRELAGGLEGYTF TGTGCCACCAGCAGAGAATTGGCCGGCGGGCTGGAGGGCTACACCTTC
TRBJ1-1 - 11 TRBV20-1 CSAFIALGAFF TGCAGTGCCTTTATTGCCCTTGGAGCTTTCTTT
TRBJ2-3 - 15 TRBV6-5 CASSPDRSAGDTQYF TGTGCCAGCAGTCCCGACAGATCCGCAGGGGATACGCAGTATTTT
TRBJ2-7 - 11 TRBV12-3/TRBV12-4 CASSVFYEQYF TGTGCCAGCAGTGTCTTCTACGAGCAGTACTTC
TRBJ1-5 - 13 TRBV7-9 CASSPPRGQPQHF TGTGCCAGCAGCCCCCCGCGGGGGCAGCCCCAGCATTTT
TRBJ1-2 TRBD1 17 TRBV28 CASSSPTPRDSDYGYTF TGTGCCAGCAGTTCCCCCACCCCTCGGGACAGCGATTATGGCTACACCTTC
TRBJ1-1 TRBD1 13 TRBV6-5 CASSRTGGSEAFF TGTGCCAGCAGCCGGACAGGGGGCTCTGAAGCTTTCTTT
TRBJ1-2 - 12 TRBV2 CASSGVDYGYTF TGTGCCAGCAGTGGGGTTGACTATGGCTACACCTTC
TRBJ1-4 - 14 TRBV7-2 CASSERATNEKLFF TGTGCCAGCAGCGAAAGGGCAACTAATGAAAAACTGTTTTTT
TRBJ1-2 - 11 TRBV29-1 CSVYILGGYTF TGCAGCGTTTACATACTCGGGGGCTACACCTTC
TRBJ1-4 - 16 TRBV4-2 CASSPQGRATNEKLFF TGTGCCAGCAGCCCGCAAGGGAGGGCAACTAATGAAAAACTGTTTTTT
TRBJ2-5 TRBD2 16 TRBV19 CASSLASGRALETQYF TGTGCCAGTAGTCTTGCTAGCGGGAGGGCCCTCGAGACCCAGTACTTC
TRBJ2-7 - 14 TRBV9 CASSHDAGPYEQYF TGTGCCAGCAGCCACGACGCCGGCCCCTACGAGCAGTACTTC
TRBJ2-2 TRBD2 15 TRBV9 CASSVAGGPVWELFF TGTGCCAGCAGCGTGGCGGGGGGGCCCGTTTGGGAGCTGTTTTTT